This entry lists 21 T cell receptor beta chains sequenced from one sample in a study of T-cell memory formation after mild COVID-19. TCRdb reprocessed the 5' RACE reads with MiXCR, giving one entry per CDR3 protein. The sample yields tens of thousands of distinct CDR3 sequences, approximately 16% seen once. Material for sequencing was PBMCs or a T cell subset sorted from them (not recorded which). Receptors were obtained from a man aged 18 to 29 who had mild COVID-19 (a few samples of this study predate the infection). Cell type and time point are not known.

The CDR3 sequence: CSARDRSGVNTGELFF. The DNA of the CDR3 is TGCAGTGCTAGAGATCGGAGCGGGGTGAACACCGGGGAGCTGTTTTTT. The chain is built from TRBV20-1 and TRBJ2-2, with TRBD2 identical over 7 bases. Germline lookup yields CDR1 DFQATT and CDR2 SNEGSKA (reference sequence). V trimming: 0 bases; J trimming: 1 base; junction bases outside the gene matches: 5. The CDR3 loop spans 16 amino acids.

Concerning this clonotype itself: A much larger clone sits a single nucleotide away, making a read error possible. V usage is TRBV11-1 and J usage is TRBJ2-3; TRBD1 matches at 8 bases. Germline-derived CDR1 and CDR2 are SGHAT and FQDESV (reference sequence). The CDR3 spans 15 residues. The chain's CDR3 is CASSLPRGLGDTKYF. CDR3 nucleotides: TGTGCCAGCAGCTTACCCAGGGGGCTTGGGGATACGAAGTATTTT.

This clonotype was seen ten or more times. The V gene is TRBV29-1, the J gene TRBJ2-7; D call uncertain. The ends were cut back, 0 bases at V and 0 bases at J, with 3 bases in the middle. CDR3 length: 12 amino acids. Germline CDR1 and CDR2: SQVTM and ANQGSEA. In nucleotides, the CDR3 is TGCAGCGTTGAAGATCTCTCCTACGAGCAGTACTTC. Translation gives CSVEDLSYEQYF.

This clonotype has at least ten counts. The rearrangement joins TRBV12-3 or TRBV12-4 to TRBJ1-5; no clear D gene. The CDR3 has 13 amino acids. The germline V and J ends were trimmed by 2 bases and 4 bases, with 6 bases remaining between them. CDR3 sequence: CASSLNINQPQHF. CDR3 DNA sequence: TGTGCCAGCAGTTTAAACATTAATCAGCCCCAGCATTTT.

There are many counts of this clonotype. The rearrangement joins TRBV7-6 to TRBJ2-7, with D perhaps given as TRBD1 or TRBD2 (6 bases each). CDR1 and CDR2 (germline): SGHVS, FNYEAQ. V lost 0 bases and J 6 bases, leaving 12 bases between the germline ends. The CDR3 length is 14 residues. The CDR3, as DNA: TGTGCCAGCAGCTTAGCCATAGGGGGGACCGAGCAGTACTTC. This codes for CASSLAIGGTEQYF.

The CDR3 region has the DNA TGTGCCACGGGCCCCTATAGCAATCAGCCCCAGCATTTT. Translation: CATGPYSNQPQHF. The genes are TRBV6-5 and TRBJ1-5; unclear D gene. The CDR3 sequence is 13 residues long. Trimming stripped 10 bases from V and 0 bases from J, with 10 bases between. Germline CDR1 MNHEY, CDR2 SVGAGI.

This clonotype was detected only a few times. The chain combines TRBV3-1 with TRBJ2-7; D uncertain. CDR1 is LGHDT, CDR2 YNNKEL, per germline (reference sequence). The CDR3 runs 13 residues. Between the trimmed V and J ends, which lost 1 base and 2 bases, there was a span of 6 bases. The CDR3 nucleotides are TGTGCCAGCAGCCAAGCGTCGCCCTACGAGCAGTACTTC. As protein: CASSQASPYEQYF.

This sequence joins TRBV7-8 and TRBJ1-6; TRBD1 agrees at 8 bases. J lost 9 bases, V lost 3 bases, and 10 bases had no gene match. Germline CDR1 is SGHVS and CDR2 is FQNEAQ. CDR3 length equals 16 residues. The CDR3 sequence is CASSLGAGTGFSPLHF. In DNA, the CDR3 is TGTGCCAGCAGCTTGGGAGCCGGGACAGGCTTTTCACCCCTCCACTTT.

Written as DNA, the CDR3 is TGTGCCAGCAGTGAAGGGCTAGCGGGCATGTTGCAGTACTTC. Translation: CASSEGLAGMLQYF. The rearrangement joins TRBV2 to TRBJ2-7; 8 nucleotides agree with TRBD2. Germline CDR1 and CDR2: SNHLY and FYNNEI. Unmatched junction bases numbered 8, after V lost 1 base and J lost 9 bases. The CDR3 is 14 residues long.

This chain connects TRBV27 to TRBJ1-1; D call uncertain. The germline CDR1 and CDR2 sequences are MNHEY and SMNVEV (reference sequence). The CDR3 contains 13 residues. The V gene lost 3 bases and the J gene lost 7 bases, with 12 bases spanning the gap. CDR3 residues: CASSFAAKREAFF. The CDR3 DNA follows: TGTGCCAGCAGTTTTGCAGCCAAACGTGAAGCTTTCTTT.

The rearrangement joins TRBV4-2 to TRBJ2-1, with 11 bases that match TRBD2. The CDR3 extends over 16 amino acids. J lost 6 bases, V lost 3 bases, and 7 bases had no gene match. Per germline, CDR1 LGHNA and CDR2 YNFKEQ. CDR3 bases: TGTGCCAGCAGCCAGGGCGGGACTAGCGGTCTCAATGAGCAGTTCTTC. Protein sequence: CASSQGGTSGLNEQFF.

V and J are TRBV4-1 and TRBJ2-7; 8 bases map to TRBD1. The CDR3 covers 14 residues. Germline-derived CDR1 and CDR2 are MGHRA and YSYEKL. V lost 4 bases, J lost 1 base, and 3 bases stayed unmatched. Here the CDR3 reads CASSPRTGSYEQYF. CDR3 nucleotide sequence: TGCGCCAGCAGCCCCCGGACAGGGTCCTACGAGCAGTACTTC.

This clonotype came up once. DNA for the CDR3: TGTGCCAGCAGCAAAGCTCCGGGGTTGAGGGACTCTGGGGCCAACGTCCTGACTTTC. Protein: CASSKAPGLRDSGANVLTF. The genes are TRBV21-1 and TRBJ2-6; the D segment call TRBD1 is taken from the table without a DNA check. TRBV21-1 is classified as a pseudogene. This CDR3 region has 19 residues.

The table lists this clonotype with a few counts. The chain employs TRBV18 and TRBJ1-1, with D unresolved. This CDR3 spans 13 amino acids. Germline V gene sequence: CDR1 KGHSH, CDR2 LQKENI. Trimming pared 2 bases from V and 1 base from J, leaving 5 bases between. The CDR3 bases are TGTGCCAGCTCACCAGGCCCGAACACTGAAGCTTTCTTT. It encodes CASSPGPNTEAFF.

In this sample, this clonotype turned up a few times. This chain joins TRBV12-3 or TRBV12-4 and TRBJ2-3; TRBD2 agrees at 12 bases. The CDR3 sequence is 18 residues long. After removal of 2 bases from V and 0 bases from J, the junction contained 6 bases not matched to a gene. CDR3 coding DNA: TGTGCCAGCAGTTTATCCTGGACTAGCGGGGAGAGCACAGATACGCAGTATTTT. It yields the protein CASSLSWTSGESTDTQYF.

V gene TRBV20-1 combines with J gene TRBJ1-1; TRBD1 might be the D (5 bases). Trimming left V 1 base short and J 4 bases short, with 13 bases between. Germline lookup yields CDR1 DFQATT and CDR2 SNEGSKA (reference sequence). The CDR3 totals 14 residues. The CDR3 DNA sequence: TGCAGTGCTAGAGGAAGCAGGGCTGGCACTGAAGCTTTCTTT. Encoded protein: CSARGSRAGTEAFF.

The rearrangement joins TRBV6-6 to TRBJ1-2, with D possibly TRBD1 on 6 matching bases. The ends were cut back, 2 bases at V and 5 bases at J, with 9 bases in the middle. Germline CDR1 reads MNHNY; CDR2 reads SVGAGI (reference sequence). This CDR3 spans 13 amino acids. The CDR3 is CASSYRGEYGYTF. The CDR3 nucleotides are TGTGCCAGCAGTTACAGGGGGGAGTATGGCTACACCTTC.

This clonotype has more than one count but fewer than ten. The rearrangement joins TRBV10-3 to TRBJ2-1; D is unclear. CDR1 and CDR2 from the germline V gene are ENHRY and SYGVKD. Trimming removed 5 bases at V and 2 bases at J, with 13 bases between. This CDR3 has 15 amino acids. CDR3 protein: CAISLRLRAYNEQFF. The CDR3 nucleotides are TGTGCCATCAGTCTCCGACTCCGGGCCTACAATGAGCAGTTCTTC.

This clonotype has only a few counts. This sequence joins TRBV10-3 and TRBJ2-7, with D possibly TRBD1 on 6 matching bases. The CDR3 has 13 residues. Deletions cut 8 bases from V and 2 bases from J, with 13 bases between. Germline V gene data show CDR1 as ENHRY and CDR2 as SYGVKD. The CDR3 DNA reads as TGTGCCATCTCCCCACAGGGACCCTACGAGCAGTACGTC. Amino acids: CAISPQGPYEQYV.

This clonotype was observed a handful of times. This sequence joins TRBV7-9 and TRBJ2-1; weak D call: TRBD1 (5 bases). The CDR3 runs to 12 residues. Germline-derived CDR1 and CDR2 are SEHNR and FQNEAQ (reference sequence). V was pared by 6 bases and J by 8 bases, with 11 bases between. The CDR3, as DNA: TGTGCCAGCAGGAAGGGGAACGATGAGCAGTTCTTC. As protein: CASRKGNDEQFF.

Only a few counts were recorded for this clonotype. This chain connects TRBV7-3 to TRBJ2-2, with D unclear. The germline CDR1 and CDR2 sequences are SGHTA and FQGTGA. The germline V and J ends were trimmed by 2 bases and 0 bases, with 4 bases remaining between them. This CDR3 spans 14 amino acids. DNA of the CDR3: TGTGCCAGCAGCTTATCCACGAACACCGGGGAGCTGTTTTTT. Translation gives CASSLSTNTGELFF.